The rows below give T cell receptor beta chains drawn from one sample of a study of cytomegalovirus exposure and HLA in healthy donors. Clones were sequenced by immunoSEQ multiplex PCR, and TCRdb holds only the in-frame ones, with some missing. The sample lists 100,000 to 150,000 clones, roughly 85% occurring once. The material sequenced was PBMCs. Receptor source: a man aged 40-50 years in good health and CMV-seronegative. The CDR3 runs from the conserved cysteine through the conserved F or W. A D gene is named only where the DNA matches it firmly. Only part of the rows carry a size: once, few, many, or a class if the clone is expanded.

V gene,D gene,J gene,clone size,CDR3 DNA,CDR3 protein
TRBV11-2,-,TRBJ1-6,-,TGTGCCAGCAGCTTAGACGGTAGGAGGTCACCCCTCCACTTT,CASSLDGRRSPLHF
TRBV6-5,-,TRBJ2-1,few,TGTGCCAGCAGTTCCCCGGGACACAATCCCAATCAGCAGTTCTTC,CASSSPGHNPNQQFF
TRBV27,-,TRBJ1-1,-,TGTGCCAGCAGTCCTCTCCCCAGGGAGGGCACGAACACTGAAGCTTTCTTT,CASSPLPREGTNTEAFF
TRBV5-6,-,TRBJ1-3,once,TGTGCCAGCGGGGGAGGCCAGCCTGGAAACACCATATATTTT,CASGGGQPGNTIYF
TRBV5-4,TRBD1,TRBJ1-6,-,TGTGCCAGCAGCCCTGGGGGACAGATTAATTCACCCCTCCACTTT,CASSPGGQINSPLHF
TRBV4-3,-,TRBJ1-5,-,TGCGCCAGCAGCCACCAGGGAGGGGGGGATCAGCCCCAGCATTTT,CASSHQGGGDQPQHF
TRBV11-2,-,TRBJ2-7,-,TGTGCCAGCAGCCCCTCATCAGTTCAGGGCTACGAGCAGTACTTC,CASSPSSVQGYEQYF
TRBV2,TRBD2,TRBJ2-7,-,TGTGCCAGCAGTGACAAGCGGGGGTACTACGAGCAGTACTTC,CASSDKRGYYEQYF
TRBV16,TRBD1,TRBJ1-5,-,TGTGCCAGCAGCGGTGGGACAGCAAGCAGCAATCAGCCCCAGCATTTT,CASSGGTASSNQPQHF
TRBV9,TRBD2,TRBJ2-3,-,TGTGCCAGCAGCCCCATAGCGGGAGCAGATACGCAGTATTTT,CASSPIAGADTQYF
TRBV28,TRBD1,TRBJ2-7,-,TGTGCCAGCACCCGGACAGGGCCCTACGAGCAGTACTTC,CASTRTGPYEQYF
TRBV7-9,TRBD2,TRBJ2-1,-,TGTGCCAGCCGGTTAGCGGGAGTATCGGAGCAGTTCTTC,CASRLAGVSEQFF
TRBV7-8,-,TRBJ2-1,-,TGTGCCAGCAGCTTATGGGCTAGCGCTTATGAGCAGTTCTTC,CASSLWASAYEQFF
TRBV2,TRBD1,TRBJ2-7,-,TGTGCCAGCAGCGCTAGACAGGGTCTCACCTACGAGCAGTACTTC,CASSARQGLTYEQYF
TRBV2,TRBD1,TRBJ2-3,-,TGTGCCAGCAGTGAGGGACAGGCATACACAGATACGCAGTATTTT,CASSEGQAYTDTQYF
TRBV2,TRBD2,TRBJ2-1,once,TGCGCCACCCACGGGGGGGTGGGTGTAAGCAATGAGCAGTTCTTC,CATHGGVGVSNEQFF
TRBV5-4,TRBD2,TRBJ2-3,-,TGTGCCAGCAGCTTGGGTACTAGCGGGGCCACAGATACGCAGTATTTT,CASSLGTSGATDTQYF
TRBV29-1,-,TRBJ1-1,-,TGCAGCGTTGGGGTAGGGGGGGAAACTGAAGCTTTCTTT,CSVGVGGETEAFF
TRBV19,TRBD2,TRBJ2-7,-,TGTGCCAGTAGTATAGATACTAGCGGGAGCTACGAGCAGTACTTC,CASSIDTSGSYEQYF
TRBV5-1,-,TRBJ2-2,-,TGCGCCAGCTACCTCTTATGGCCAGGGTCCGGGGAGCTGTTTTTT,CASYLLWPGSGELFF
TRBV18,TRBD2,TRBJ2-7,-,TGTGCCAGCTCACCAAGCGGGGTGTACGAGCAGTACTTC,CASSPSGVYEQYF
TRBV5-6,-,TRBJ1-4,-,TGTGCCAGCAGCTCCTCCTGGACAGCCAATAATGAAAAACTGTTTTTT,CASSSSWTANNEKLFF
TRBV10-3,TRBD2,TRBJ2-5,few,TGTGCCATAGCTAGCGGGTTCCAAGAGACCCAGTACTTC,CAIASGFQETQYF
TRBV5-6,-,TRBJ2-3,-,TGTGCCAGCAGCTTTGAAGCGTATACGCAGTATTTT,CASSFEAYTQYF
TRBV5-5,-,TRBJ2-7,-,TGTGCCAGCAGCTTGTCCAGTTCCTACGAGCAGTACTTC,CASSLSSSYEQYF
TRBV5-3,TRBD1,TRBJ1-6,-,TGTGCCGGGCGGGACAGGAGCTCCTATAATTCACCCCTCCACTTT,CAGRDRSSYNSPLHF
TRBV6-4,-,TRBJ1-3,-,TGTGCCAGCACCCCGGGCGCGGGGGATCGTGGAAACACCATATATTTT,CASTPGAGDRGNTIYF
TRBV5-4,TRBD1,TRBJ1-2,-,TGTGCCAGCAGCACCCCTGACAGGGGTAACTATGGCTACACCTTC,CASSTPDRGNYGYTF
TRBV15,TRBD1,TRBJ1-4,-,TGTGCCACCAGCAGAGATCGGGGACAGGGGGCGTTGCCCAATTTT,CATSRDRGQGALPNF
TRBV7-8,-,TRBJ2-5,-,TGTGCCAGCAGCAAAACCCACTTGATAGCGGTTCAAGAGACCCAGTACTTC,CASSKTHLIAVQETQYF
TRBV5-5,-,TRBJ1-1,few,TGTGCCAGCAGCTTGGACGGGTTGAACACTGAAGCTTTCTTT,CASSLDGLNTEAFF
TRBV5-1,TRBD1,TRBJ2-7,-,TGCGCCAGCAGCTTGCAGACAGGGAACGACGAGCAGTACTTC,CASSLQTGNDEQYF
TRBV11-2,-,TRBJ2-5,-,TGTGCCAGCAGCTTGGGACTGCTGGGGAGGGAGACCCAGTACTTC,CASSLGLLGRETQYF
TRBV5-4,-,TRBJ2-7,-,TGTGCCAGCAGCTTCGGAGCCTACGAGCAGTACTTC,CASSFGAYEQYF
TRBV5-4,TRBD2,TRBJ2-1,-,TGTGCCAGCAGCTTGGGCGGGGGGGCAAGTGAGCAGTTCTTC,CASSLGGGASEQFF
TRBV5-4,-,TRBJ2-5,-,TGTGCCAGCAGCTCCTTAAGGGAACAGGTGGAGACCCAGTACTTC,CASSSLREQVETQYF
TRBV11-2,TRBD1,TRBJ1-1,-,TGTGCCAGCAGCTTCACGATCGGCTCAGGGGGTAACACTGAAGCTTTCTTT,CASSFTIGSGGNTEAFF
TRBV19,TRBD1,TRBJ1-6,-,TGTGCCAGTAGTATCTTTGGACAGGGGTATTCACCCCTCCACTTT,CASSIFGQGYSPLHF
TRBV6-6,-,TRBJ2-1,-,TGTGCCAGCAGTTCCCAGGGTCGGCAGAAGTTCTTC,CASSSQGRQKFF
TRBV29-1,TRBD1,TRBJ1-2,-,TGCAGCGTTGTTGAAGGGACAGACCTCTATGGCTACACCTTC,CSVVEGTDLYGYTF
TRBV7-2,TRBD1,TRBJ2-6,-,TGTGCCAGCAGCCGGACAGGGGTCCCCGGGGCCAACGTCCTGACTTTC,CASSRTGVPGANVLTF
TRBV4-1,-,TRBJ2-7,-,TGCGCCAGCAGCCCAACTAGGGGGGGGCGCGGGGAGCAGTACTTC,CASSPTRGGRGEQYF
TRBV4-3,TRBD1,TRBJ1-5,-,TGCGCCAGCAGCCAAGAGGTACAGGGGAATCAGCCCCAGCATTTT,CASSQEVQGNQPQHF
TRBV29-1,-,TRBJ1-1,-,TGCAGCGTTGAAATACAGGGTACAATCGGCGCTTTCTTT,CSVEIQGTIGAFF
TRBV4-1,-,TRBJ2-1,-,TGCGCCAGCAGCCAAGACAGGGCCCTTATCGGGGAGCAGTTCTTC,CASSQDRALIGEQFF
TRBV7-3,-,TRBJ2-5,once,TGTGCCAGCAGCTTGGGAGCAGGGGAGGGAGAGACCCAGTACTTC,CASSLGAGEGETQYF
TRBV27,-,TRBJ2-7,-,TGTGCCAGCACCCCGACTAGGCCCCCCTACGAGCAGTACTTC,CASTPTRPPYEQYF
TRBV21-1,-,TRBJ2-1,-,TGTGCCAGCAGCAAAGCCCCCCGGATGACTAGCGGGATTGGGGATGAGCAGTTCTTC,CASSKAPRMTSGIGDEQFF
TRBV2,-,TRBJ1-1,few,TGTGCCAGCAGCTGGGAGAGCACTGAAGCTTTCTTT,CASSWESTEAFF
TRBV27,-,TRBJ2-3,-,TGTGCCAGCAGTCCAACCCGGGACACAGATACGCAGTATTTT,CASSPTRDTDTQYF
TRBV9,-,TRBJ2-7,once,TGTGCCAGCACCCCCGGCGGCGGCTCCTACGAGCAGTACTTC,CASTPGGGSYEQYF